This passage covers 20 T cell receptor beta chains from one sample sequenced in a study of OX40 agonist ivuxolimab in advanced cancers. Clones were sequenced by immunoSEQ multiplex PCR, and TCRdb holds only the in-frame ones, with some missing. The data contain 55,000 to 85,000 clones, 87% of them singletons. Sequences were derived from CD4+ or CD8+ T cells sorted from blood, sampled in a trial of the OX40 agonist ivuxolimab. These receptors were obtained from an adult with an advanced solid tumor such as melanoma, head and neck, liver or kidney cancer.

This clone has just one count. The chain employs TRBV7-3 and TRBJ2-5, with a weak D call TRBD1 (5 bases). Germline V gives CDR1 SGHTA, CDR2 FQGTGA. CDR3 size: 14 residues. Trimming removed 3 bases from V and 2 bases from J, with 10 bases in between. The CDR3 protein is CASSFQGRQETQYF. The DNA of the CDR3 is TGTGCCAGCAGCTTCCAGGGTAGACAAGAGACCCAGTACTTC. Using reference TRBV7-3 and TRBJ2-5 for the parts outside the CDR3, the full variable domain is GAGVSQTPSNKVTEKGKYVELRCDPISGHTALYWYRQSLGQGPEFLIYFQGTGAADDSGLPNDRFFAVRPEGSVSTLKIQRTERGDSAVYLCASSFQGRQETQYFGPGTRLLVL.

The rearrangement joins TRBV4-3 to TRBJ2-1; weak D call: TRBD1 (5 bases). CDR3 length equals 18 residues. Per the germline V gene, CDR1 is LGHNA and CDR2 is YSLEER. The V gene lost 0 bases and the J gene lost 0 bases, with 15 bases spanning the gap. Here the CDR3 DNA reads TGCGCCAGCAGCCAAGAGGCACCACAGGCCGGCTCCTACAATGAGCAGTTCTTC. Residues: CASSQEAPQAGSYNEQFF.

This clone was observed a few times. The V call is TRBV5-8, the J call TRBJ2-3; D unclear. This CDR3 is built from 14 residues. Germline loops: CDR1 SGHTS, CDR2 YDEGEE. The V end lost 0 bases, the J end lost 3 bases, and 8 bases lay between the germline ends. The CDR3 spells CASSLAATTDTQYF. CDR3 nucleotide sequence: TGTGCCAGCAGCTTGGCGGCGACAACAGATACGCAGTATTTT.

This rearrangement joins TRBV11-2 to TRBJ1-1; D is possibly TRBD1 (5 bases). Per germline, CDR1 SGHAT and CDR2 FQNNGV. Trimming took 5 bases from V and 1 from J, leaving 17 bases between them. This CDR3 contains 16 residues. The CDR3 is CASSQRATGRNTEAFF. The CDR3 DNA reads TGTGCCAGCAGCCAGAGAGCTACAGGCAGGAACACTGAAGCTTTCTTT.

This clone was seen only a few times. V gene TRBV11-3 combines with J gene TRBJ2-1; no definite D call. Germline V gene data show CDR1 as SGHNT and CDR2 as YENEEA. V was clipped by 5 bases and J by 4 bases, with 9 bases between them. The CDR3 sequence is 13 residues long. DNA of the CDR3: TGTGCCAGCAGCATAAACCGGTACAATGAGCAGTTCTTC. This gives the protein CASSINRYNEQFF.

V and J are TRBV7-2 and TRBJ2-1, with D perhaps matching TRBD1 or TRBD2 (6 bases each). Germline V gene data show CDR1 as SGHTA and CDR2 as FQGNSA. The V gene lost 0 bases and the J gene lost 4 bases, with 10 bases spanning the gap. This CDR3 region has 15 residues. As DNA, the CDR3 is TGTGCCAGCAGCTTAGCGGGGGGCCCTTACAATGAGCAGTTCTTC. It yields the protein CASSLAGGPYNEQFF.

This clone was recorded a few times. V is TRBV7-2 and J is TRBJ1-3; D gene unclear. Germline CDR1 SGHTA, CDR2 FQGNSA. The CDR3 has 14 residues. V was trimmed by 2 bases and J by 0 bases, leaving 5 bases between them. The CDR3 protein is CASSLSVSGNTIYF. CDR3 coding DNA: TGTGCCAGCAGCTTATCAGTCTCTGGAAACACCATATATTTT.

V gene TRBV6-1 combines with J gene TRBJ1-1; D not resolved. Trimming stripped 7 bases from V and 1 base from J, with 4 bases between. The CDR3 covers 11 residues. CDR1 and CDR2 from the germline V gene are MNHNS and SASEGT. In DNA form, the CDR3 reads TGTGCCAGCACCGAGAACACTGAAGCTTTCTTT. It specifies CASTENTEAFF.

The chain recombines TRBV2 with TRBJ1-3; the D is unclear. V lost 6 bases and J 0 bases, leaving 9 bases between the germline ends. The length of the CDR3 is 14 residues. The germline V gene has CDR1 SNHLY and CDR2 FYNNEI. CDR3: CASSRSSSGNTIYF. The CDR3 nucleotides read TGTGCCAGCAGCCGCAGCTCCTCTGGAAACACCATATATTTT.

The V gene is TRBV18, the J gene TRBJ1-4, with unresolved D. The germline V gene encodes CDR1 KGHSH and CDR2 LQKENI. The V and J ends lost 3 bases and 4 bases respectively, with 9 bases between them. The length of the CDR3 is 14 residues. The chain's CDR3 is CASSPGSYNEKLFF. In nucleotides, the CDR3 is TGTGCCAGCTCACCGGGGTCATATAATGAAAAACTGTTTTTT.

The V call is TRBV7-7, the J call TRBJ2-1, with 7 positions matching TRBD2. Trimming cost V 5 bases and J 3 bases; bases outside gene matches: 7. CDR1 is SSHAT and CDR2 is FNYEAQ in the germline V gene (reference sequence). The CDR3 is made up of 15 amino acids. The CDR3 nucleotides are TGTGCCAGCAGCCCCCGAACTAGCGTCTACAATGAGCAGTTCTTC. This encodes CASSPRTSVYNEQFF.

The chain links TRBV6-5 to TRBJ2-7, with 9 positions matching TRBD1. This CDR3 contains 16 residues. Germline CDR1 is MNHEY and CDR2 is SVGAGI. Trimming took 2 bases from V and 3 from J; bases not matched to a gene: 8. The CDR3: CASSYEAGQGRYEQYF. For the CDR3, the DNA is TGTGCCAGCAGTTACGAAGCAGGACAGGGGCGCTACGAGCAGTACTTC.

DNA of the CDR3: TGTGCCAGCTCCCTCCGGGACAGGGTTGGCTACGAGCAGTACTTC. Translation: CASSLRDRVGYEQYF. The chain recombines TRBV18 with TRBJ2-7, with 9 nucleotides matching TRBD1. J gave up 3 bases and V 6 bases, and 9 bases lay outside the gene matches. This CDR3 region has 15 residues. CDR1 and CDR2 from the germline V gene are KGHSH and LQKENI. Full variable domain (rest looked up from reference TRBV18 and TRBJ2-7): NAGVMQNPRHLVRRRGQEARLRCSPMKGHSHVYWYRQLPEEGLKFMVYLQKENIIDESGMPKERFSAEFPKEGPSILRIQQVVRGDSAAYFCASSLRDRVGYEQYFGPGTRLTVT.

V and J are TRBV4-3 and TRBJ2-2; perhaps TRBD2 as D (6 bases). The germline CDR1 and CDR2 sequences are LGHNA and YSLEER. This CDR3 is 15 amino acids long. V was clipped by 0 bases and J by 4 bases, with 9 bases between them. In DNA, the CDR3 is TGCGCCAGCAGCCAAGATCGGCGGGGCACCGGGGAGCTGTTTTTT. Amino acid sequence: CASSQDRRGTGELFF.

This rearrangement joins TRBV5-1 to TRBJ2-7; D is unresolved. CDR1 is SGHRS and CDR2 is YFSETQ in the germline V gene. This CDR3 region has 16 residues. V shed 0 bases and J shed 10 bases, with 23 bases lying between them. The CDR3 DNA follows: TGCGCCAGCAGCTTGGCCCCGACCGCCGGTGAGGCTTCCCAGTACTTC. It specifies CASSLAPTAGEASQYF.

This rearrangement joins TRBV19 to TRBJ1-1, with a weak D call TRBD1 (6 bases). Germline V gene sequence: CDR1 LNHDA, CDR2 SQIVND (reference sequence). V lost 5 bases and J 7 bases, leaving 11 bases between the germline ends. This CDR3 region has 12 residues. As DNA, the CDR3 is TGTGCCAGTAGTGGTCGGACAGATGAAGCTTTCTTT. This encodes CASSGRTDEAFF.

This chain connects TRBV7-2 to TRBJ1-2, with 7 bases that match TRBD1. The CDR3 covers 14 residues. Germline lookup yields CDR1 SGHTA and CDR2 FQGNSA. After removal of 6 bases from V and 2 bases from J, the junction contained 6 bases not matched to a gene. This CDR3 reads CASRMGQSNYGYTF. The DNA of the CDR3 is TGTGCCAGCAGGATGGGACAGTCGAACTATGGCTACACCTTC.

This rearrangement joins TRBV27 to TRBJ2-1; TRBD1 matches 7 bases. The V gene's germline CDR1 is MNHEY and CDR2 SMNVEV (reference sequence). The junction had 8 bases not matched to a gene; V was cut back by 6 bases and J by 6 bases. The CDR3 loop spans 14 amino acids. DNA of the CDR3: TGTGCCAGCAGCCTCCTTTACAGGGGCAATGAGCAGTTCTTC. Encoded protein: CASSLLYRGNEQFF.

CDR3 nucleotide sequence: TGCGCCAGCAGCTTGGAGCAGGGGGGAAGACCCCTCCACTTT. Its protein is CASSLEQGGRPLHF. The genes are TRBV5-1 and TRBJ1-6, with 7 bases matching TRBD1. Germline V gene lookup returns CDR1 SGHRS and CDR2 YFSETQ. The CDR3 loop spans 14 amino acids. The junction had 6 bases not matched to a gene; V was cut back by 0 bases and J by 12 bases. The variable domain in full, with the rest retrieved from reference TRBV5-1 and TRBJ1-6, is KAGVTQTPRYLIKTRGQQVTLSCSPISGHRSVSWYQQTPGQGLQFLFEYFSETQRNKGNFPGRFSGRQFSNSRSEMNVSTLELGDSALYLCASSLEQGGRPLHFGNGTRLTVT.

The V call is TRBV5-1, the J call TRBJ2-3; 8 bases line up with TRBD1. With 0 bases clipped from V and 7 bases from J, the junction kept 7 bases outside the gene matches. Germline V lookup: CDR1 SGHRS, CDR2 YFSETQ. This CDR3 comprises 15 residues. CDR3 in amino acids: CASSLVQGGVNTQYF. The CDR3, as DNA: TGCGCCAGCAGCTTGGTACAGGGGGGAGTTAATACGCAGTATTTT.